The entry below describes one T cell receptor (beta chain). The antigen is not known. Assay: immunoSEQ multiplex PCR; the TCRdb copy retains only in-frame clones and omits some. The sample has around 66,000 clones; roughly 90% are singletons. Time point in this sample: peripheral blood 6 weeks after treatment start. The data originate from a study of PD-L1 blockade in urothelial cancer. Study as a whole: Bladder-origin urothelial cancer in males covered about 90% of the roughly 30 patients. Overall study results and limits: Blood clones associated with the tumor expanded more at 3 weeks in durable-benefit patients.

The CDR3 has 14 amino acids. V lost 3 bases and J lost 3, with 12 bases in between. Germline CDR1 is SGHDT and CDR2 is YYEEEE. Sequenced material: PBMCs, taken around atezolizumab (anti-PD-L1) treatment. The sequence came from a man in his sixties with urothelial cancer. V gene TRBV5-6 combines with J gene TRBJ1-1, with a tentative D call TRBD1 (5 bases). CDR3 region: CASSWGPSDTEAFF. The CDR3 nucleotides read TGTGCCAGCAGCTGGGGCCCCTCCGACACTGAAGCTTTCTTT.